This paragraph covers one T cell receptor (beta chain) sequence. These data originate in a study of blood T cell repertoires in COVID-19. Study as a whole: Sites across the United States, Italy and Spain contributed samples from acute and convalescent COVID-19. Sample material is recorded as cDNA or gDNA derived from T cells, B-cell-depleted T cells, or PBMCs.

The CDR3 has 14 amino acids. CDR1 and CDR2 (germline): MNHEY, SVGEGT. The V gene end was trimmed by 6 bases and the J gene end by 4 bases; junction bases not matched to a gene: 6. Some clones are missing from TCRdb's copy, which holds only in-frame ones; the method was immunoSEQ multiplex PCR. The sample lists 200,000 to 250,000 clones, about 85% occurring once. Sequenced input: PBMCs or T cells enriched from blood (not recorded which). This TCR derives from a woman aged 25 to 39 who had recovered from COVID-19. V is TRBV6-2 or TRBV6-3 and J is TRBJ2-5; TRBD2 matches at 9 bases. This CDR3 is CASSLGLARETQYF. The DNA of the CDR3 is TGTGCCAGCAGCCTAGGACTAGCGAGAGAGACCCAGTACTTC.